This T cell receptor (beta chain) was identified in a study of early T cells in non-severe SARS-CoV-2 infection. Turning to the study itself: Unsorted whole blood bulk RNA was sequenced, with unpaired chains. General study points: Clonotype matching in VDJdb favored anti-spike CD8 responses and did not capture private and CD4 specificities.

Researchers tagged individual cDNA molecules with unique molecular identifiers. TCRdb used MiXCR to reprocess the 5' RACE reads, holding one entry per CDR3 protein. The sample holds 75,000 to 80,000 distinct CDR3 sequences, roughly 16% seen once. This clonotype was counted at least ten times. Antigen: not known. The V gene's germline CDR1 is SGHDT and CDR2 YYEEEE. This CDR3 is 15 amino acids long. Trimming removed 0 bases at V and 0 bases at J, with 9 bases between. This chain connects TRBV5-6 to TRBJ1-1, with D maybe TRBD1 (5 bases). The TCR comes from an adult who was a healthcare worker with PCR-confirmed SARS-CoV-2 infection or an uninfected control (not recorded which). The material sequenced was whole blood. The CDR3 here is CASSLDPDMNTEAFF. CDR3 nucleotide sequence: TGTGCCAGCAGCTTGGATCCGGACATGAACACTGAAGCTTTCTTT.